This TCR beta chain is from a study of shared clonotypes between healthy human individuals. The CDR3 is 16 residues long. Germline V gives CDR1 MNHEY, CDR2 SVGAGI. Germline trimming cut 0 bases from V and 4 bases from J; bases unmatched to any gene: 4. Sequencing used immunoSEQ multiplex PCR; TCRdb keeps in-frame clones, though not all of them. The sample consists of about 2.4 million clones, 93% of them appearing once. Material: naive CD4+ T cells from PBMCs. The subset here: CD45RA+ positively selected. This rearrangement joins TRBV6-5 to TRBJ2-7, with TRBD2 matching over 12 bases. The TCR was taken from a young man in good health. Some clones in this sample may be carry-over from other donors' samples. CDR3 protein: CASSYSYGTSGYEQYF. Here the CDR3 DNA reads TGTGCCAGCAGTTACTCGTATGGGACTAGCGGGTACGAGCAGTACTTC.